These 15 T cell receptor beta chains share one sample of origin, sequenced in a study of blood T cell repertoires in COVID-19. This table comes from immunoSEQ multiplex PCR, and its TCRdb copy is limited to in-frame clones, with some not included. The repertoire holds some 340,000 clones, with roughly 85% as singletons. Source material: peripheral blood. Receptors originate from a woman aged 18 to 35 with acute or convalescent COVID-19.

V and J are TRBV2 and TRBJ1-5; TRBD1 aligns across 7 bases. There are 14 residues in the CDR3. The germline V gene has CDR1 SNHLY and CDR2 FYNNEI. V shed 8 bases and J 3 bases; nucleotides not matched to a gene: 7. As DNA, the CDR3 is TGTGCCAGCTACTCCGGACAGGACAATCAGCCCCAGCATTTT. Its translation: CASYSGQDNQPQHF.

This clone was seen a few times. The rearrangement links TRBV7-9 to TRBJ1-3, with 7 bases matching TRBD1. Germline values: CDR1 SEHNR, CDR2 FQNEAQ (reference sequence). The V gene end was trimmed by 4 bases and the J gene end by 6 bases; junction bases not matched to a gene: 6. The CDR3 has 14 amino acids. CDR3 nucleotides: TGTGCCAGCAGCTGGACGGGACAGCTAAACACCATATATTTT. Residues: CASSWTGQLNTIYF.

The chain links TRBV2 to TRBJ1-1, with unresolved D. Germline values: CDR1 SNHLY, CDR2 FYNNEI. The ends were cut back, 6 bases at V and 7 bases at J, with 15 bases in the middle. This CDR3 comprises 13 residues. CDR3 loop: CASRIEVRNEAFF. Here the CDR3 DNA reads TGTGCCAGCAGGATAGAGGTCCGGAATGAAGCTTTCTTT.

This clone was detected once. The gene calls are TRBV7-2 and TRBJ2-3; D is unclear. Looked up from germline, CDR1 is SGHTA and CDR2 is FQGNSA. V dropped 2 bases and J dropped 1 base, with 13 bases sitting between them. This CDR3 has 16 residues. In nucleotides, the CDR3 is TGTGCCAGCAGCTTAAGTTTGGCTTATGGCACAGATACGCAGTATTTT. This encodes CASSLSLAYGTDTQYF.

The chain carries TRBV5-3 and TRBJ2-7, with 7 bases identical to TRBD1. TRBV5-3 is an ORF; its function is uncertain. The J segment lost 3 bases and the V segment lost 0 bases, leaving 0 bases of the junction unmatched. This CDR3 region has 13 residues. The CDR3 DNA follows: TGTGCCAGAAGCTTGGGACAGGGCTACGAGCAGTACTTC. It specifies CARSLGQGYEQYF.

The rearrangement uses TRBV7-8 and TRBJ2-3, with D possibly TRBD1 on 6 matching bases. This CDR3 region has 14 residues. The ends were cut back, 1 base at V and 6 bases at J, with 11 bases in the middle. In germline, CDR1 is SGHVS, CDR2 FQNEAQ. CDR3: CASSLGQARDTQYF. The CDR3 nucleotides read TGTGCCAGCAGCTTAGGACAGGCTCGGGATACGCAGTATTTT.

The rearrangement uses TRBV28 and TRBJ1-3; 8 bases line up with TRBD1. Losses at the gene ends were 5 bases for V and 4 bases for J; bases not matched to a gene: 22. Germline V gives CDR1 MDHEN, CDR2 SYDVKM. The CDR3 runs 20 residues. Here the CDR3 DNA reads TGTGCCAGCAGTGATCGGGACAGGAACTTTAGATCCTCTGGGGGAAACACCATATATTTT. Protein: CASSDRDRNFRSSGGNTIYF.

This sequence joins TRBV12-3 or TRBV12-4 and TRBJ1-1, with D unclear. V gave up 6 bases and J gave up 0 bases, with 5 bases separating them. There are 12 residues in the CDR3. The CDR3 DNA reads TGTGCCAGCAGGGACTTGAACACTGAAGCTTTCTTT. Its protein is CASRDLNTEAFF.

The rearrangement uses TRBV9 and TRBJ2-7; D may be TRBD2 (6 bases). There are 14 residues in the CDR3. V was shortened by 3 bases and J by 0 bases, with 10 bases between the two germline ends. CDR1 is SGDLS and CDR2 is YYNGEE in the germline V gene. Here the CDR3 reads CASSARDFSYEQYF. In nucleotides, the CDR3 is TGTGCCAGCAGCGCCAGGGACTTCTCCTACGAGCAGTACTTC.

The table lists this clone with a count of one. CDR3 sequence reads: CASSSGTGFDEQYF. In DNA, the CDR3 is TGCGCCAGCAGCTCTGGGACAGGATTCGACGAGCAGTACTTC. This chain links TRBV5-1 with TRBJ2-7; 8 nucleotides line up with TRBD1. V dropped 3 bases and J dropped 5; count of bases not matched to a gene: 7. This CDR3 contains 14 residues. Germline lookup yields CDR1 SGHRS and CDR2 YFSETQ.

The CDR3: CATSAGVGGLAGDYTDTQYF. The CDR3 DNA follows: TGTGCCACCAGTGCCGGGGTTGGGGGACTAGCGGGGGACTACACAGATACGCAGTATTTT. V usage is TRBV24-1 and J usage is TRBJ2-3, with 14 bases aligning to TRBD2. Germline CDR1 reads KGHDR; CDR2 reads SFDVKD. Unmatched junction bases numbered 14, after V lost 5 bases and J lost 2 bases. This CDR3 contains 20 residues.

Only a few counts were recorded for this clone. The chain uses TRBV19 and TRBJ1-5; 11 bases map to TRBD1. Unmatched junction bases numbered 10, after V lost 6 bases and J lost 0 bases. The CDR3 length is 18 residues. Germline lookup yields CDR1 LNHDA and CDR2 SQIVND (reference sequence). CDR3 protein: CASSRNGQGALSNQPQHF. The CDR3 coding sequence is TGTGCCAGTAGCCGGAACGGACAGGGGGCCCTTAGCAATCAGCCCCAGCATTTT.

Here the CDR3 reads CASSIEGISGNTIYF. In DNA, the CDR3 is TGTGCCAGCAGCATCGAGGGTATTTCTGGAAACACCATATATTTT. The chain uses TRBV9 and TRBJ1-3; D remains ambiguous. The germline V gene has CDR1 SGDLS and CDR2 YYNGEE. The CDR3 runs 15 residues. The V gene lost 4 bases and the J gene lost 1 base, with 12 bases spanning the gap. The full variable domain, its missing parts supplied by reference TRBV9 and TRBJ1-3, is DSGVTQTPKHLITATGQRVTLRCSPRSGDLSVYWYQQSLDQGLQFLIQYYNGEERAKGNILERFSAQQFPDLHSELNLSSLELGDSALYFCASSIEGISGNTIYFGEGSWLTVV.

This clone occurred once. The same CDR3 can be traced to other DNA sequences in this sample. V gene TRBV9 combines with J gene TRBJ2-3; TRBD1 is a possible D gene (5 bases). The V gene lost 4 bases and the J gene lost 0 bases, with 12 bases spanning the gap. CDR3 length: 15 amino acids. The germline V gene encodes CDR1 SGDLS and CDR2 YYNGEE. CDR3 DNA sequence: TGTGCCAGCAGCCCCGAAGGGGCTAGCACAGATACGCAGTATTTT. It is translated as CASSPEGASTDTQYF.

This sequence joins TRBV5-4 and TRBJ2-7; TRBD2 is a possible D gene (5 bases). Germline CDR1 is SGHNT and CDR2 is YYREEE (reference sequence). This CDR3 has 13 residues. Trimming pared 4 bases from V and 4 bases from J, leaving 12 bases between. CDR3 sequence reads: CASSPWESYEQYF. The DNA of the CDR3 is TGTGCCAGCAGCCCCTGGGAGTCGTACGAGCAGTACTTC.